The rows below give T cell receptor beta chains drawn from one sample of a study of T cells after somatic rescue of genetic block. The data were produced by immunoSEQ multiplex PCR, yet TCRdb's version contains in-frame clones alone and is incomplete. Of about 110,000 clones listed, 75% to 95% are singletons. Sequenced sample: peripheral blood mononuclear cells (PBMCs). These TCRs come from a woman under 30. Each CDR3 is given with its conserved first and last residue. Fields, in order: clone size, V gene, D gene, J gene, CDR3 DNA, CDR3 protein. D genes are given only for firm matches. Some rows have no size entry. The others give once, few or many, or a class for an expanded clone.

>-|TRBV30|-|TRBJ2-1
TGTGCCTGGAGTGTTGGCGCCGCTGAGAATGAGCAGTTCTTC
CAWSVGAAENEQFF
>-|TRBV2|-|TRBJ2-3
TGTGCCAGCAGTGACTTGACCGGAGGCACAGATACGCAGTATTTT
CASSDLTGGTDTQYF
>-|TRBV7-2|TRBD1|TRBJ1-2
TGTGCCAGCAGCCGCCCCGGACAGGGAGCTAACTATGGCTACACCTTC
CASSRPGQGANYGYTF
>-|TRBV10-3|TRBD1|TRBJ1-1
TGTGCCATCGGGACAGCGATAATGAACACTGAAGCTTTCTTT
CAIGTAIMNTEAFF
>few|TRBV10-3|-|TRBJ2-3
TGTGCCATCAAGGGAGCGTTTAGCACAGATACGCAGTATTTT
CAIKGAFSTDTQYF
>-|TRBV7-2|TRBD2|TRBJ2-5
TGTGCCAGCAGCTTAGCGTTAGCGGGGGGGCAAGAGACCCAGTACTTC
CASSLALAGGQETQYF
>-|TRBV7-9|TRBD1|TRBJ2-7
TGTGCCAGCAGCTTCCCAGGGACAGGGGTCTACGAGCAGTACTTC
CASSFPGTGVYEQYF
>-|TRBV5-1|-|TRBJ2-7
TGCGCCAGCAGCTTGGAGGGCGTCGACAGAGCCTACGAGCAGTACTTC
CASSLEGVDRAYEQYF
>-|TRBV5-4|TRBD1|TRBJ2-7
TGTGCCAGCAGCTTGGCCTCGGGACAGGGCTCCGAGCAGTACTTC
CASSLASGQGSEQYF
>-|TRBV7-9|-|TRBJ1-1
TGTGCCAGCAGCGGAACCGTGGGGGGCGTTTCCATGAACACTGAAGCTTTCTTT
CASSGTVGGVSMNTEAFF
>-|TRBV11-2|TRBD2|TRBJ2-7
TGTGCCAGCAGCTTAGACCCCCCGGGACTAGCGGGTCCCAGGTTCTACGAGCAGTACTTC
CASSLDPPGLAGPRFYEQYF
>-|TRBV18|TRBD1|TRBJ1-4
TGTGCCAGCTCGAGAACAGGGGGCCAAAAACTGTTTTTT
CASSRTGGQKLFF
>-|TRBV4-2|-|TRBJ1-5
TGTGCCAGCAGCCCACCTCCGGGGCCCCAGCATTTT
CASSPPPGPQHF
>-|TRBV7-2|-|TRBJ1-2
TGTGCCAGCAGCTTGATGGGGATGACAACCCCCTTTGGTTATGGCTACACCTTC
CASSLMGMTTPFGYGYTF
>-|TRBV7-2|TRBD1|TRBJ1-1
TGTGCCAGCAGCCCTACAGGGGTGACTGAAGCTTTCTTT
CASSPTGVTEAFF
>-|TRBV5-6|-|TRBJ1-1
TGTGCCAGCAGCTTGGCCGTGCAAGTGATGAACACTGAAGCTTTCTTT
CASSLAVQVMNTEAFF
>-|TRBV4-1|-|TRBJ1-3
TGCGCCAGCAGCCCGGGGACCCCAGGCACTGGAAACACCATATATTTT
CASSPGTPGTGNTIYF
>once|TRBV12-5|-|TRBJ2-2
TGTGCTAGTGGCCCATCATACACCGGGGAGCTGTTTTTT
CASGPSYTGELFF
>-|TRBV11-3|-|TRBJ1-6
TGTGCCAGCAGCCTAGGGATCCCAGGAGGTAATTCACCCCTCCACTTT
CASSLGIPGGNSPLHF
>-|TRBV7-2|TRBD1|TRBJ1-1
TGTGCCAGCAGCCTTACCAGGGGGCACCCTGAAGCTTTCTTT
CASSLTRGHPEAFF
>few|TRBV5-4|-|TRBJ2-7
TGTGCCAGCAGCTCCTCGGGGGCGAAGGGACTCGAGCAGTACTTC
CASSSSGAKGLEQYF
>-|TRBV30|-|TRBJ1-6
TGTGCCTGGAGTGTTGACAGTGTCTATAATTCACCCCTCCACTTT
CAWSVDSVYNSPLHF
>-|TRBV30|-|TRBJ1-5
TGTGCCTGGAGCCCAGGCAATCAGCCCCAGCATTTT
CAWSPGNQPQHF
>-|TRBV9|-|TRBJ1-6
TGTGCCAGCAGACGCGACCCGGCGGGTAATTCACCCCTCCACTTT
CASRRDPAGNSPLHF
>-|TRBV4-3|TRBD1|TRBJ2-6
TGCGCCAGCAGCCAGGGACAGGGCTACTCTGGGGCCAACGTCCTGACTTTC
CASSQGQGYSGANVLTF
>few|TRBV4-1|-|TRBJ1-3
TGCGCCAGCAGCCATAACCTCGGGCAGCAAAACACCATATATTTT
CASSHNLGQQNTIYF
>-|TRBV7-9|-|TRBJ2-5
TGTGCCAGCAGCTTAGGGACCCGAGAGACCCAGTACTTC
CASSLGTRETQYF
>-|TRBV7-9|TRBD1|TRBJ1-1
TGTGCCAGCAGCGGCACAGGGGAAGACACTGAAGCTTTCTTT
CASSGTGEDTEAFF
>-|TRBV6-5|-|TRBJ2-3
TGTGCCAGCAGTTCCCGGAGGGTGGGAGATACGCAGTATTTT
CASSSRRVGDTQYF
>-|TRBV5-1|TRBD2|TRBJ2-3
TGCGCCAGCAGCTCACAGACTAGCGGGGTCACAGATACGCAGTATTTT
CASSSQTSGVTDTQYF
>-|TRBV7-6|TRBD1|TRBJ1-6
TGTGCCAGCAGCCGAGACAGGGAGGATTCACCCCTCCACTTT
CASSRDREDSPLHF
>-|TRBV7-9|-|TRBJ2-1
TGTGCCAGCAGCTCCCCCCGGACGCGCCGGTTCTTC
CASSSPRTRRFF
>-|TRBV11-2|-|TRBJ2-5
TGTGCCAGCAGCCCGCGACCGGACACCGGGGAGACCCAGTACTTC
CASSPRPDTGETQYF
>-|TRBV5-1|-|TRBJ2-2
TGCGCCAGCAGCTTACAGGCCCCAGGTAACACCGGGGAGCTGTTTTTT
CASSLQAPGNTGELFF
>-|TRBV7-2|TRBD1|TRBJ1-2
TGTGCCAGCAGCGAGCCGGACAGGGGGAGGTATGGCTACACCTTC
CASSEPDRGRYGYTF
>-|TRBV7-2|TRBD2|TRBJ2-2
TGTGCCAGCAGCCCACTCTCTAGCGGGGGTAGTTTCGCCGGGGAGCTGTTTTTT
CASSPLSSGGSFAGELFF
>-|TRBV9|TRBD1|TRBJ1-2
TGTGCCAGCAGCGCTTCCGGGACAGTTAACTATGGCTACACCTTC
CASSASGTVNYGYTF
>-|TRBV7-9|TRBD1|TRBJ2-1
TGTGCCAGCAGCCCGGATAGGGGGCAACTAGTTGAGCAGTTCTTC
CASSPDRGQLVEQFF
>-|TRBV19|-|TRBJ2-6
TGTGCCAGTAGTATAGGGGAGGTACCTGGGGCCAACGTCCTGACTTTC
CASSIGEVPGANVLTF
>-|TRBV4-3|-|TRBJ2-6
TGCGCCAGCAGCCATGGGGATGGCTCTGGGGCCAACGTCCTGACTTTC
CASSHGDGSGANVLTF
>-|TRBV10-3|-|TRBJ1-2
TGTGCCATCAGTGAGACGATAAACTATGGCTACACCTTC
CAISETINYGYTF
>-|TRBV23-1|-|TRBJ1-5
TGCGCCAGCAGTCAATCCCTCGGGACGAACAATCAGCCCCAGCATTTT
CASSQSLGTNNQPQHF
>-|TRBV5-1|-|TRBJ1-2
TGCGCCAGCAGCGGCAACCGAGACTATGGCTACACCTTC
CASSGNRDYGYTF
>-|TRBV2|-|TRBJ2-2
TGTGCCAGCAGCAAACCCACAGGGAACACCGGGGAGCTGTTTTTT
CASSKPTGNTGELFF
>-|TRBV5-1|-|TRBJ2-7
TGCGCCAGCAGCTTGAAACACAATTACGAGCAGTACTTC
CASSLKHNYEQYF
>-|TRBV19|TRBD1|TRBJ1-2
TGTGCCAGTAGCCCATCAGGGGGCCGGGGCTACACCTTC
CASSPSGGRGYTF
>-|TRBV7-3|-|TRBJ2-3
TGTGCCAGCAGCTCTAGCGCCGGGGATACGCAGTATTTT
CASSSSAGDTQYF
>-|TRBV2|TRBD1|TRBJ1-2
TGTGCCAGCCAGACAGGGGGCGGCTATGGCTACACCTTC
CASQTGGGYGYTF
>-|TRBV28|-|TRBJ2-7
TGTGCCAGCAGACTAGCACTAAGCTCCTACGAGCAGTACTTC
CASRLALSSYEQYF
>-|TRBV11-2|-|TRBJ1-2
TGTGCCAGCAGCTTATCTCAAAACTATGGCTACACCTTC
CASSLSQNYGYTF
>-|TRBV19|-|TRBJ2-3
TGTGCCAGTAGTTGGGGCGATGCGGCAGATACGCAGTATTTT
CASSWGDAADTQYF
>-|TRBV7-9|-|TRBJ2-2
TGTGCCAGCAGCCCAAGTACAGGTGTTGACACCGGGGAGCTGTTTTTT
CASSPSTGVDTGELFF
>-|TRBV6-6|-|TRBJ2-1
TGTGCCAGCAGGCCCCGCCTCTCGTACAATGAGCAGTTCTTC
CASRPRLSYNEQFF